This T cell receptor beta chain was observed in a study of T cell clonality in common variable immunodeficiency. Study-wide findings and caveats: CVID patient heterogeneity limited repertoire-clinical complication correlations. Reportedly, TCR beta sequences from common variable immunodeficiency showed fewer deletions and N-nucleotide insertions. T cell subpopulation sequencing would be needed to explain CVID clonality.

The ends were cut back, 1 base at V and 6 bases at J, with 8 bases in the middle. In germline, CDR1 is SGHTA, CDR2 FQGTGA. The CDR3 length is 13 residues. Blood samples were heparinized, about 5 to 9 ml per donor. The assay was immunoSEQ multiplex PCR, and TCRdb's table has in-frame clones only and misses some. The sample holds 55,000 or so clones, and no clone turns up only once. This clone was observed many times. Its antigen is currently unknown. The observed sequence ends 3 residues before the CDR3 terminus, with the missing tail filled in from the germline J gene. The rearrangement joins TRBV7-3 to TRBJ2-3, with no clear D. The sequence derives from a person between 18 and 70 years old in good health. Sequenced input: peripheral blood mononuclear cells. CDR3 DNA (partial): TGTGCCAGCAGCTTAAATTCCAGGGATACG. It codes for CASSLNSRDT. The whole CDR3 protein reads CASSLNSRDTQYF.